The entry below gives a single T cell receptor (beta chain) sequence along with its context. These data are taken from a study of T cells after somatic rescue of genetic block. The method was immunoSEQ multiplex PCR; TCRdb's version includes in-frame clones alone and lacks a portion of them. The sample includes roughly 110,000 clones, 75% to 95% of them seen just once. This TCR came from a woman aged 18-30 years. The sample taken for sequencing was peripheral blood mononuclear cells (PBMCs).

CDR3 in DNA: TGCGCCAGCAGCCGGGACAGGCGCTACGAGCAGTACTTC. This codes for CASSRDRRYEQYF. V usage is TRBV4-3 and J usage is TRBJ2-7; TRBD1 agrees at 8 bases. The CDR3 has 13 residues. With V trimmed by 4 bases and J by 3 bases, 2 bases remained unmatched. Germline CDR1 is LGHNA and CDR2 is YSLEER.